This T cell receptor beta chain was identified during a study of blood T cell repertoires in COVID-19. Overall study: Samples of COVID-19 (acute and convalescent) were obtained from the United States, Italy and Spain. PBMCs, B-cell-depleted T cells, or T cells were the source of the cDNA or gDNA that made up the material.

In the authors' methods: By means of reference gene primer amplification, nucleated cell counts were estimated. Using immunoSEQ multiplex PCR, the repertoire was profiled, and TCRdb retains in-frame clones only, with some absent. V and J calls and clone size are those listed in that table; D and trimming were worked out from the DNA. The data show about 14,000 clones, approximately 90% seen once. The junction had 4 bases not matched to a gene; V was cut back by 1 base and J by 5 bases. The CDR3 contains 15 residues. Looked up from germline, CDR1 is SGHRS and CDR2 is YFSETQ. This TCR was sampled from a human donor with active COVID-19. The donor label of this sample is uncertain. Sequencing was performed on peripheral blood. V is TRBV5-1 and J is TRBJ2-2; TRBD2 matches 8 bases. CDR3 DNA: TGCGCCAGCAGCTTGATAGCGGGGAAGACCGGGGAGCTGTTTTTT. It is translated as CASSLIAGKTGELFF.